This is a list of T cell receptor beta chains from one sample in a study of molecular identifiers for immune sequencing clone quantification. TCRdb fed the PCR reads into MiXCR, producing one record per CDR3 protein. Here the sample spans just over 95,000 distinct CDR3 sequences, 20% to 25% being singletons. The sample consisted of naive CD8+ T cells from blood, with Jurkat cell RNA spiked in. The receptors were gathered from a human donor in good health. Some libraries in this study had Jurkat cell RNA spiked in. Each CDR3 is given with its conserved first and last residue. The D gene is left open where the match is weak. Only some rows state a clone size, as once, few, many or a class for expanded clones.

>TRBV10-3|NA|TRBJ2-7|many
CAIRTGDYEQYF
TGTGCCATCAGAACAGGAGATTACGAGCAGTACTTC
>TRBV2|NA|TRBJ2-1|many
CASSDRPLPYNEQFF
TGTGCCAGCAGTGACAGGCCCCTCCCGTACAATGAGCAGTTCTTC
>TRBV12-3/TRBV12-4|NA|TRBJ2-3|many
CASSLNSHTDTQYF
TGTGCCAGCAGTTTAAACTCCCACACAGATACGCAGTATTTT
>TRBV4-1|NA|TRBJ1-1|NA
CASRRDWAGVWTEAFF
TGCGCCAGCCGCCGAGATTGGGCGGGGGTGTGGACTGAAGCTTTCTTT
>TRBV5-1|TRBD1|TRBJ2-1|many
CASSSETRQGSSYNEQFF
TGCGCCAGCAGCTCGGAGACCAGACAGGGGAGCTCCTACAATGAGCAGTTCTTC
>TRBV6-6|NA|TRBJ1-1|many
CASSWGMRDTEAFF
TGTGCCAGCAGTTGGGGGATGAGGGACACTGAAGCTTTCTTT
>TRBV24-1|NA|TRBJ2-3|many
CATSDLRTDTQYF
TGTGCCACCAGTGACTTAAGGACAGATACGCAGTATTTT
>TRBV30|NA|TRBJ2-1|few
CAWSVGAGVTYNEQFF
TGTGCCTGGAGTGTCGGGGCAGGGGTAACCTACAATGAGCAGTTCTTC
>TRBV4-3|NA|TRBJ2-7|many
CASSLGSKGSYEQYF
TGCGCCAGCAGCCTCGGGAGCAAGGGTTCCTACGAGCAGTACTTC
>TRBV4-3|NA|TRBJ2-7|many
CASSQERVLPYEQYF
TGCGCCAGCAGCCAAGAAAGGGTCCTTCCCTACGAGCAGTACTTC
>TRBV3-1|NA|TRBJ2-5|NA
CASSQGDYSAETQYF
TGTGCCAGCAGCCAAGGAGACTATTCGGCCGAGACCCAGTACTTC
>TRBV7-9|TRBD2|TRBJ2-5|few
CASSLYGGETQYF
TGTGCCAGCAGCTTATACGGGGGGGAGACCCAGTACTTC
>TRBV5-6|NA|TRBJ2-3|many
CASSQKLDPDGTDTQYF
TGTGCCAGCAGCCAGAAACTGGACCCCGACGGGACAGATACGCAGTATTTT
>TRBV27|NA|TRBJ2-7|many
CASSPYTQEVEQYF
TGTGCCAGCAGTCCGTATACGCAGGAGGTCGAGCAGTACTTC
>TRBV4-2|NA|TRBJ2-2|many
CASSPRGTANTGELFF
TGTGCCAGCAGCCCGCGCGGGACAGCTAACACCGGGGAGCTGTTTTTT
>TRBV12-3/TRBV12-4|NA|TRBJ2-2|NA
CASRTGSSTGELFF
TGTGCCAGCAGAACAGGGAGTAGCACCGGGGAGCTGTTTTTT
>TRBV12-3/TRBV12-4|NA|TRBJ1-2|NA
CASSLELPQSPYGYTF
TGTGCCAGCAGTTTAGAACTCCCTCAGTCTCCCTATGGCTACACCTTC
>TRBV19|NA|TRBJ2-5|many
CASSIMNSPGEETQYF
TGTGCCAGTAGTATAATGAACTCCCCTGGGGAAGAGACCCAGTACTTC
>TRBV28|NA|TRBJ1-5|once
CASSLRGNGGRQPQHF
TGTGCCAGCAGTTTACGGGGAAATGGAGGGCGTCAGCCCCAGCATTTT
>TRBV4-3|TRBD1|TRBJ1-4|NA
CAGSQGTGSNEKLFF
TGCGCCGGCAGCCAAGGGACAGGGAGTAATGAAAAACTGTTTTTT
>TRBV4-3|TRBD2|TRBJ2-1|few
CASSQELAGDSNEQFF
TGCGCCAGCAGCCAGGAACTAGCGGGGGATTCCAATGAGCAGTTCTTC
>TRBV19|NA|TRBJ1-1|few
CASSMGHGDQIGGTEAFF
TGTGCCAGTAGTATGGGGCACGGGGACCAAATCGGTGGCACTGAAGCTTTCTTT
>TRBV7-3|TRBD2|TRBJ2-7|NA
CDSSVTSESEQYF
TGTGACAGCAGCGTGACTAGCGAGAGCGAGCAGTACTTC
>TRBV7-6|TRBD2|TRBJ2-2|many
CASSYSGSFSGELFF
TGTGCCAGCAGCTATAGCGGGAGTTTCTCCGGGGAGCTGTTTTTT
>TRBV7-9|NA|TRBJ2-3|many
CASSLVPSNTDTQYF
TGTGCCAGCAGCTTAGTACCGTCGAACACAGATACGCAGTATTTT
>TRBV20-1|NA|TRBJ1-1|few
CSATAFGTEAFF
TGCAGTGCTACGGCTTTCGGCACTGAAGCTTTCTTT
>TRBV28|NA|TRBJ2-3|many
CASTDPTGRSTDTQYF
TGTGCCAGCACCGACCCTACAGGGAGAAGCACAGATACGCAGTATTTT
>TRBV6-5|NA|TRBJ1-1|many
CASSYSGRGPEAFF
TGTGCCAGCAGTTACTCTGGGCGAGGCCCTGAAGCTTTCTTT
>TRBV11-2|TRBD1|TRBJ2-7|many
CASSFFRDRSYEQYF
TGTGCCAGCAGCTTTTTCCGGGACAGAAGCTACGAGCAGTACTTC
>TRBV7-9|TRBD1|TRBJ2-5|many
CASTLGVQGDETQYF
TGTGCCAGCACCCTGGGAGTCCAGGGGGATGAGACCCAGTACTTC
>TRBV2|NA|TRBJ2-1|many
CASLRAPHNEQFF
TGTGCCAGCCTACGGGCGCCGCACAATGAGCAGTTCTTC
>TRBV12-3/TRBV12-4|NA|TRBJ2-3|many
CASSLFLEGTDTQYF
TGTGCCAGCAGTTTATTCCTGGAGGGGACAGATACGCAGTATTTT
>TRBV19|NA|TRBJ2-1|few
CASSIGKNSYNEQFF
TGTGCCAGTAGTATTGGCAAAAATTCCTACAATGAGCAGTTCTTC
>TRBV12-3/TRBV12-4|TRBD2|TRBJ2-3|NA
CASSHHTSGNAAAQYF
TGTGCCAGCAGCCACCACACTAGCGGGAACGCAGCTGCGCAGTATTTT
>TRBV9|TRBD2|TRBJ2-7|few
CASSVGSSGSYEQYF
TGTGCCAGCAGCGTAGGGTCTAGCGGATCCTACGAGCAGTACTTC
>TRBV20-1|TRBD2|TRBJ2-5|NA
CSAQDLAGEQEPQYF
TGCAGTGCTCAAGACCTAGCGGGAGAGCAAGAGCCCCAGTACTTC
>TRBV11-2|NA|TRBJ2-1|NA
CASSLAAGICNEQFF
TGTGCCAGCAGCTTAGCGGCAGGGATCTGCAATGAGCAGTTCTTC
>TRBV20-1|NA|TRBJ2-7|NA
CSASSGRRAYEQYF
TGCAGTGCTAGTAGCGGCAGGAGAGCCTACGAGCAGTACTTC
>TRBV6-6|NA|TRBJ2-3|many
CASSRDPGTDTQYF
TGTGCCAGCAGCCGGGACCCAGGCACAGATACGCAGTATTTT
>TRBV28|TRBD2|TRBJ2-7|medium-sized
CASSPGLDYEQYF
TGTGCCAGCAGCCCCGGACTAGACTACGAGCAGTACTTC
>TRBV4-2|TRBD2|TRBJ2-7|many
CASSQGTSFTYEQYF
TGTGCCAGCAGCCAGGGGACTAGCTTCACGTACGAGCAGTACTTC
>TRBV7-2|NA|TRBJ2-1|NA
CASTSGYNEQFF
TGTGCCAGCACCTCTGGGTACAATGAGCAGTTCTTC
>TRBV5-6|NA|TRBJ2-7|few
CASSLGGLEQYF
TGTGCCAGCAGCTTGGGCGGGCTCGAGCAGTACTTC
>TRBV23-1|NA|TRBJ2-7|many
CASSPALVYEQYF
TGCGCCAGCAGCCCGGCGCTGGTCTACGAGCAGTACTTC
>TRBV7-6|NA|TRBJ2-7|many
CASSLQGPGTYEQYF
TGTGCCAGCAGCTTGCAGGGACCCGGCACCTACGAGCAGTACTTC
>TRBV9|NA|TRBJ1-1|many
CASSAEAGWTEAFF
TGTGCCAGCAGCGCGGAGGCCGGGTGGACTGAAGCTTTCTTT